These 13 T cell receptor beta chains came from one sample sequenced in a study of shared T cell receptors in the human thymus. Repertoires were generated with immunoSEQ multiplex PCR, while TCRdb's copy carries only in-frame clones and drops some. The sample shows hundreds of thousands of clones, approximately 89% of them seen only once. These records were also assigned to another study, of human thymus T cells.

Source material: thymocytes. All receptors come from a boy younger than two with a congenital heart defect.

This sequence joins TRBV28 and TRBJ1-5; D may be TRBD1 (5 bases). This CDR3 comprises 14 residues. Between the trimmed V and J ends, which lost 6 bases and 3 bases, there was a span of 12 bases. Germline assignment: CDR1 MDHEN and CDR2 SYDVKM. As DNA, the CDR3 is TGTGCCAGCAGGATAGGGGAGGACAATCAGCCCCAGCATTTT. This encodes CASRIGEDNQPQHF.

The chain carries TRBV10-2 and TRBJ1-2; no clear D. Trimming removed 6 bases from V and 4 bases from J, with 15 bases in between. The CDR3 has 14 residues. The germline V gene has CDR1 WSHSY and CDR2 SAAADI. For the CDR3, the DNA is TGCGCCAGCAGGCCCAACCAGCCGGGCTATGGCTACACCTTC. It translates to CASRPNQPGYGYTF.

V usage is TRBV4-2 and J usage is TRBJ2-7; tentatively, D is TRBD2 (6 bases). Germline CDR1 LGHNA, CDR2 YNFKEQ. V lost 1 base and J 0 bases, leaving 10 bases between the germline ends. The CDR3 is made up of 15 amino acids. CDR3 protein: CASSQVTGVSYEQYF. The CDR3 DNA follows: TGTGCCAGCAGCCAAGTTACGGGGGTCTCCTACGAGCAGTACTTC.

This sequence joins TRBV9 and TRBJ2-2, with a weak D call TRBD1 (5 bases). Germline V gene lookup returns CDR1 SGDLS and CDR2 YYNGEE. V was clipped by 3 bases and J by 6 bases, with 9 bases between them. The CDR3 covers 13 residues. The CDR3 reads CASSGLRAGELFF. The CDR3 DNA reads as TGTGCCAGCAGCGGTCTCAGGGCCGGGGAGCTGTTTTTT.

The rearrangement uses TRBV28 and TRBJ1-2, with D possibly matching TRBD1 (6 bases). The CDR3 contains 14 residues. Trimming shortened V by 6 bases and J by 7 bases, and 18 bases separated the two germline ends. Germline CDR1 is MDHEN and CDR2 is SYDVKM. The CDR3 loop is CASRFAPTGFGYTF. DNA of the CDR3: TGTGCCAGCAGGTTTGCCCCAACAGGGTTTGGCTACACCTTC.

This chain links TRBV5-6 with TRBJ1-3; TRBD1 matches at 7 bases. The CDR3 covers 16 residues. Trimming cost V 5 bases and J 0 bases; bases outside gene matches: 8. Germline-derived CDR1 and CDR2 are SGHDT and YYEEEE. CDR3: CASSLGQLYSGNTIYF. For the CDR3, the DNA is TGTGCCAGCAGTCTGGGACAGTTGTACTCTGGAAACACCATATATTTT. Variable domain in full (rest from reference TRBV5-6 and TRBJ1-3): DAGVTQSPTHLIKTRGQQVTLRCSPKSGHDTVSWYQQALGQGPQFIFQYYEEEERQRGNFPDRFSGHQFPNYSSELNVNALLLGDSALYLCASSLGQLYSGNTIYFGEGSWLTVV.

J is TRBJ2-3 and V is TRBV9; 7 nucleotides align to TRBD1. The V gene's germline CDR1 is SGDLS and CDR2 YYNGEE. Losses at the gene ends were 0 bases for V and 5 bases for J; bases not matched to a gene: 9. The CDR3 consists of 16 residues. CDR3 sequence (DNA): TGTGCCAGCAGCGTAGGGAAGACAGGGAAAAGAGATACGCAGTATTTT. Encoded protein: CASSVGKTGKRDTQYF.

V is TRBV28 and J is TRBJ1-4, with 7 bases matching TRBD1. CDR1 is MDHEN and CDR2 is SYDVKM in the germline V gene. V shed 5 bases, J shed 5 bases, and the junction held 5 bases outside the gene matches. This CDR3 contains 14 residues. This chain's CDR3 is CASSEQGPNEKLFF. CDR3 nucleotides: TGTGCCAGCAGTGAACAGGGGCCCAATGAAAAACTGTTTTTT.

The chain joins TRBV7-8 to TRBJ1-4; D is ambiguous. The V gene's germline CDR1 is SGHVS and CDR2 FQNEAQ. The CDR3 contains 16 residues. The V end lost 5 bases, the J end lost 4 bases, and 17 bases lay between the germline ends. The CDR3 DNA is TGTGCCAGCAGCCATACGATCATACAGTTTAATGAAAAACTGTTTTTT. Its translation is CASSHTIIQFNEKLFF.

This sequence joins TRBV6-5 and TRBJ2-3; 12 bases map to TRBD1. CDR3 length equals 16 residues. J lost 3 bases, V lost 2 bases, and 3 bases had no gene match. Germline CDR1 MNHEY, CDR2 SVGAGI. CDR3 sequence reads: CASSYGTGGETDTQYF. CDR3 bases: TGTGCCAGCAGTTACGGGACAGGGGGCGAGACAGATACGCAGTATTTT.

The chain uses TRBV5-1 and TRBJ1-5; D remains unclear. Germline CDR1 is SGHRS and CDR2 is YFSETQ. The CDR3 is made up of 15 amino acids. V was pared by 1 base and J by 0 bases, with 8 bases between. CDR3 residues: CASSLTAYSNQPQHF. In DNA form, the CDR3 reads TGCGCCAGCAGCTTGACAGCTTATAGCAATCAGCCCCAGCATTTT.

This clone turned up a few times. The chain combines TRBV7-3 with TRBJ2-2, with 8 positions matching TRBD2. After removal of 4 bases from V and 8 bases from J, the junction contained 6 bases not matched to a gene. Germline lookup yields CDR1 SGHTA and CDR2 FQGTGA. This CDR3 spans 14 amino acids. CDR3 amino acids: CASSSGLARGELFF. CDR3 nucleotides: TGTGCCAGCAGCTCCGGACTAGCCAGGGGGGAGCTGTTTTTT.

The V call is TRBV5-1, the J call TRBJ2-1; D is undetermined. Germline V gives CDR1 SGHRS, CDR2 YFSETQ. This CDR3 comprises 13 residues. Trimming removed 1 base from V and 10 bases from J, with 12 bases in between. CDR3 residues: CASSLRYASEQFF. The CDR3 bases are TGCGCCAGCAGCTTGCGATACGCGAGCGAGCAGTTCTTC.